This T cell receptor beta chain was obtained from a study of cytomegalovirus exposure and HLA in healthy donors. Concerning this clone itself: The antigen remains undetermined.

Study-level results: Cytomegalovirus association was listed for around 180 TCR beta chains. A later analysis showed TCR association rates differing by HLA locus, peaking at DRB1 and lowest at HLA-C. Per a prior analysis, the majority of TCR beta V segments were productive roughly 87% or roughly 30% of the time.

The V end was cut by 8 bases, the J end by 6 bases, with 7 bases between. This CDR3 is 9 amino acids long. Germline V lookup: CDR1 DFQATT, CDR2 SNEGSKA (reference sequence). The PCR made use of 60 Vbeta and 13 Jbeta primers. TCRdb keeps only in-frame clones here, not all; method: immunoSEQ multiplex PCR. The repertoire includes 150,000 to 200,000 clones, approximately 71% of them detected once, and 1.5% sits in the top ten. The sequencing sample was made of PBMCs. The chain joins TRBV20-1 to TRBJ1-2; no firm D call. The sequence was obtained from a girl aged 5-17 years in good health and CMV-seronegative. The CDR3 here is CSTLNGYTF. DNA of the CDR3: TGCAGTACTCTCAATGGCTACACCTTC.